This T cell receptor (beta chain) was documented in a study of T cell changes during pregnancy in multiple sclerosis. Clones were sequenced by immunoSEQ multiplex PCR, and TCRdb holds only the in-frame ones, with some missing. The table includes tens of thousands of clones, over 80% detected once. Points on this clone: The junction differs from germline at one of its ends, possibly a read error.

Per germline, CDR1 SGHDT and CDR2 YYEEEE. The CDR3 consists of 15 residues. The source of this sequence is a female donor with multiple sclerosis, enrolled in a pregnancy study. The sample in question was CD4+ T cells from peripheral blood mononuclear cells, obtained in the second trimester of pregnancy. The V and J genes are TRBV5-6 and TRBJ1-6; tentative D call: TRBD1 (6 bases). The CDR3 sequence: CASSLADRHNSPLHF. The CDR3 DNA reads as TGTGCCAGCAGCTTAGCTGACAGGCATAACTCACCCCTCCACTTT.